This T cell receptor beta chain stems from a study of T cell repertoires in cytomegalovirus infection. Study-wide context: CMV epitopes in the study were HLA-C-restricted (recently identified) and HLA-B-restricted (well studied). An indication of both CMV infection and matching HLA type came from public TCR beta signatures.

This CDR3 spans 15 amino acids. V lost 3 bases and J 1 base, leaving 13 bases between the germline ends. In germline, CDR1 is KGHSH, CDR2 LQKENI. TCRdb analysed the reads with MiXCR anew, one entry per CDR3 protein. Of about 220,000 distinct CDR3 sequences detected, approximately 40% appear once; the ten largest clones hold around 60%. Turning to this clonotype: Its antigen is unknown.

Notes on the study in general: The ex vivo response showed dominance by HLA-C-restricted CMV-specific TCR beta clonotypes. Totalled public TCR beta family frequency picked out people who carried CMV plus the relevant HLA.

Material: CD8+ T cells from cultured PBMCs, obtained from culture after CMV antigen stimulation. The chain is built from TRBV18 and TRBJ2-7; no clear D gene. This receptor was obtained from a human donor in good health (CMV status not recorded). Some clones in this sample may be carry-over from other donors' samples. In DNA, the CDR3 is TGTGCCAGCTCACCGTTGCAGCCCAAATCCTACGAGCAGTACTTC. The encoded protein is CASSPLQPKSYEQYF. Drawing the rest from reference TRBV18 and TRBJ2-7, the complete variable domain is NAGVMQNPRHLVRRRGQEARLRCSPMKGHSHVYWYRQLPEEGLKFMVYLQKENIIDESGMPKERFSAEFPKEGPSILRIQQVVRGDSAAYFCASSPLQPKSYEQYFGPGTRLTVT.